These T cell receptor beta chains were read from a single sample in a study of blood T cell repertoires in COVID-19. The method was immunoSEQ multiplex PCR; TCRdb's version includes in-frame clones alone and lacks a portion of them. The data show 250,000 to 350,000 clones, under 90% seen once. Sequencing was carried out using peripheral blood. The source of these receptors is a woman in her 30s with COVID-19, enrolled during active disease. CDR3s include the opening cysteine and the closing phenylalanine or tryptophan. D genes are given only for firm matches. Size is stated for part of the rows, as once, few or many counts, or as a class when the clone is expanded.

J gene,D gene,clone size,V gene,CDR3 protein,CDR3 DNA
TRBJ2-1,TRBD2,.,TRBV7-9,CASSLFSSGTSGEQFF,TGTGCCAGCAGCTTATTCTCTAGCGGGACCTCAGGGGAGCAGTTCTTC
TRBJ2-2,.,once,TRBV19,CASSALRSTGELFF,TGTGCCAGTAGTGCTCTTAGATCCACCGGGGAGCTGTTTTTT
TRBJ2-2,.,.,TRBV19,CASNTGFTGELFF,TGTGCCAGTAATACAGGGTTCACCGGGGAGCTGTTTTTT
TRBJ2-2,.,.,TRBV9,CASSGAFAGELFF,TGTGCCAGCAGCGGGGCTTTTGCCGGGGAGCTGTTTTTT
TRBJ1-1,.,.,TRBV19,CASSIEGQGLTLGTEAFF,TGTGCCAGTAGTATAGAGGGCCAGGGTCTAACCTTAGGGACTGAAGCTTTCTTT
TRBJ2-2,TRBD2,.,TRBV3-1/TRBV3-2,CASSRTGTSGTGELFF,TGTGCCAGCAGCCGGACCGGGACTAGCGGCACCGGGGAGCTGTTTTTT
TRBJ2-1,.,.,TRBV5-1,CASSWGTGDNEQFF,TGCGCCAGCAGCTGGGGGACTGGAGACAATGAGCAGTTCTTC
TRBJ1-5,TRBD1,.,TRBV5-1,CASSPGQGQQPQHF,TGCGCCAGCAGCCCGGGACAGGGTCAACAGCCCCAGCATTTT
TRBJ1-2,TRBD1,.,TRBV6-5,CASSSRDRGNRGYTF,TGTGCCAGCAGTTCCCGGGACAGGGGTAATCGGGGCTACACCTTC
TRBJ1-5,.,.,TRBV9,CASSVAGDPYQPQHF,TGTGCCAGCAGCGTGGCGGGGGATCCCTATCAGCCCCAGCATTTT
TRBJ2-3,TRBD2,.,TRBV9,CASSVAGTSGSWADTQYF,TGTGCCAGCAGCGTAGCCGGGACTAGCGGGAGTTGGGCAGATACGCAGTATTTT
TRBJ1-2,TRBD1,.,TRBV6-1,CASSVGQGELGDYGYTF,TGTGCCAGCAGTGTCGGACAGGGTGAATTAGGGGACTATGGCTACACCTTC
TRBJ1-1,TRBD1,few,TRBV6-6,CASSYLGQGEAFF,TGTGCCAGCAGTTACTTGGGACAGGGAGAAGCTTTCTTT
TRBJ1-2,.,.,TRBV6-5,CASSLLAFYGYTF,TGTGCCAGCAGTTTGTTAGCCTTCTATGGCTACACCTTC
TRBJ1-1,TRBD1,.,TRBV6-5,CASTGQGARSTEAFF,TGTGCCAGCACGGGACAGGGGGCTAGGAGCACTGAAGCTTTCTTT
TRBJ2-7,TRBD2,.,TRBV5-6,CASSWGTNLYEQYF,TGTGCCAGCAGCTGGGGGACTAACCTCTACGAGCAGTACTTC
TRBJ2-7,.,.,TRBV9,CASSVESLAYEQYF,TGTGCCAGCAGCGTAGAGAGTCTGGCCTACGAGCAGTACTTC
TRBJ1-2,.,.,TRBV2,CASNGQGNSPGYTF,TGTGCCAGCAACGGACAAGGAAATTCGCCCGGCTACACCTTC
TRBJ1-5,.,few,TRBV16,CASSQSAAGYQPQHF,TGTGCCAGCAGCCAATCTGCAGCGGGCTATCAGCCCCAGCATTTT
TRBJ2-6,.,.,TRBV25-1,CASSRVSGANVLTF,TGTGCCAGCAGTCGGGTCTCTGGGGCCAACGTCCTGACTTTC
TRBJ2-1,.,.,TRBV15,CATSRDRGSYNEQFF,TGTGCCACCAGCAGAGATCGGGGCTCCTACAATGAGCAGTTCTTC
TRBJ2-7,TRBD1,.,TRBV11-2,CASSFHSGTGWGEQYF,TGTGCCAGCAGCTTTCATTCCGGGACAGGGTGGGGCGAGCAGTACTTC
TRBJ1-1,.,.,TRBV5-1,CASSLVGADTEAFF,TGCGCCAGCAGCCTGGTGGGGGCGGACACTGAAGCTTTCTTT
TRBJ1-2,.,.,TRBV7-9,CASSSNAGRYTF,TGTGCCAGCAGCAGTAACGCCGGTCGCTACACCTTC
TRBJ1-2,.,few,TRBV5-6,CASSLTAGYTF,TGTGCCAGCAGCTTGACAGCTGGCTACACCTTC
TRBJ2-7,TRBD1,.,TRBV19,CATEDRRANEQYF,TGTGCCACTGAGGACAGGCGAGCCAACGAGCAGTACTTC